This T cell receptor (beta chain) was observed in a study of T cell repertoires in cytomegalovirus infection. TCRdb used MiXCR to reprocess the reads, holding one entry per CDR3 protein. The data contain about 210,000 distinct CDR3 sequences, 6.5% of them singletons. In this sample, this clonotype turned up many times. The clonotype originates from a human donor in good health (CMV status not recorded). Some clones in this sample may be carry-over from other donors' samples. Sequenced material: PBMCs.

Here the CDR3 DNA reads TGCAGTGTCCCCGGAAGAGCTTTCTTT. Amino acids: CSVPGRAFF. The rearrangement uses TRBV20-1 and TRBJ1-1; the D is unclear. Germline V lookup: CDR1 DFQATT, CDR2 SNEGSKA (reference sequence). V lost 7 bases and J 10 bases, leaving 10 bases between the germline ends. The CDR3 is 9 amino acids.